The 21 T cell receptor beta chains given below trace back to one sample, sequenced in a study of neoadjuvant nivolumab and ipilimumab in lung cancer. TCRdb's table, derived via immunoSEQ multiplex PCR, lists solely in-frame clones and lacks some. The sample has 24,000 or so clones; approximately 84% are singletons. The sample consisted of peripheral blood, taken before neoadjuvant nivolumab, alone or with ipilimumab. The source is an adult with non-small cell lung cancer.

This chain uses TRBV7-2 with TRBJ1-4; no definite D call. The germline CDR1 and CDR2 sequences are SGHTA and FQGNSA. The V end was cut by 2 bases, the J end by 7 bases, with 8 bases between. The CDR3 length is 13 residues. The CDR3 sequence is CASSLRTTEKLFF. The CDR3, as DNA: TGTGCCAGCAGCTTACGGACGACTGAAAAACTGTTTTTT.

The chain's CDR3 is CASSSTGARGELFF. In nucleotides, the CDR3 is TGCGCCAGCAGCTCAACAGGGGCCCGTGGGGAGCTGTTTTTT. The chain couples TRBV5-1 to TRBJ2-2; 7 nucleotides match TRBD1. The CDR3 has 14 residues. V shed 3 bases, J shed 8 bases, and the junction held 7 bases outside the gene matches. Looked up from germline, CDR1 is SGHRS and CDR2 is YFSETQ.

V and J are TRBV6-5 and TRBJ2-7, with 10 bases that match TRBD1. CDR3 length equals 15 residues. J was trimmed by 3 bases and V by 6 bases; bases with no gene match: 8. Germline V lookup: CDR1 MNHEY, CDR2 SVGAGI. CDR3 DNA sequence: TGTGCCAGCAGCCAGGGGACAGGGGATTACTACGAGCAGTACTTC. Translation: CASSQGTGDYYEQYF.

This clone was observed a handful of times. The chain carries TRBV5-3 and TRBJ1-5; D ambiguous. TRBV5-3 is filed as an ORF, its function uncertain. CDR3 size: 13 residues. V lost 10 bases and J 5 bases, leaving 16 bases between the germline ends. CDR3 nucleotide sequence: TGTGCCCGGCGGTCTCGAAGCTATCAGCCCCAGCATTTT. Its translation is CARRSRSYQPQHF.

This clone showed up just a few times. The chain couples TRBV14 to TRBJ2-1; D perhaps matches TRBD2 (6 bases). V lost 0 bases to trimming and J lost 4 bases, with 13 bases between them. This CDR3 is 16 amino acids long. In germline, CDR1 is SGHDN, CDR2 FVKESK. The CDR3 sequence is CASSQEVADFYNEQFF. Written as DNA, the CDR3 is TGTGCCAGCAGCCAAGAGGTAGCGGATTTTTACAATGAGCAGTTCTTC.

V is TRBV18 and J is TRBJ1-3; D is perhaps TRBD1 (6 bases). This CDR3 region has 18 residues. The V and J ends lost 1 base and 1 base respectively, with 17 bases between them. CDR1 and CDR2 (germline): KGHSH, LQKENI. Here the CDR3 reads CASSPLYPRGMSGNTIYF. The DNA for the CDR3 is TGTGCCAGCTCACCACTTTACCCCAGGGGTATGTCTGGAAACACCATATATTTT.

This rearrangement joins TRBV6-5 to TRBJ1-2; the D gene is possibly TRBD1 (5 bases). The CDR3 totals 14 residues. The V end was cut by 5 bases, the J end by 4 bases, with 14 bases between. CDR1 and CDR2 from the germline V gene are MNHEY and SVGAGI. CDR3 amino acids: CASSTAGFLYGYTF. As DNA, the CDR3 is TGTGCCAGCAGTACCGCAGGGTTTCTCTATGGCTACACCTTC.

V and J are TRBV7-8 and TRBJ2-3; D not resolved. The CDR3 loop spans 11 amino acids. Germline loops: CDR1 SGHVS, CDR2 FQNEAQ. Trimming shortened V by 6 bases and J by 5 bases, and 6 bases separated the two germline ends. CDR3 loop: CASSSRDTQYF. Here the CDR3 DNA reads TGTGCCAGCAGTTCCAGAGATACGCAGTATTTT.

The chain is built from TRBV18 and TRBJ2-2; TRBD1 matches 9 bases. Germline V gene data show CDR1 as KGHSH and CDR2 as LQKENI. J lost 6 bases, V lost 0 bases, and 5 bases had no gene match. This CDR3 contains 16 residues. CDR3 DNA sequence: TGTGCCAGCTCACCACCGGAAGGGACAGGGCCCGGGGAGCTGTTTTTT. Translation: CASSPPEGTGPGELFF.

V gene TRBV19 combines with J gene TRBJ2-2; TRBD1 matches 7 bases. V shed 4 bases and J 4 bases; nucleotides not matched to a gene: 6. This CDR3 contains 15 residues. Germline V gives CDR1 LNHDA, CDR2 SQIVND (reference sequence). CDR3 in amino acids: CASSTLGQLTGELFF. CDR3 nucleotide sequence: TGTGCCAGTAGTACCCTGGGACAGCTCACCGGGGAGCTGTTTTTT.

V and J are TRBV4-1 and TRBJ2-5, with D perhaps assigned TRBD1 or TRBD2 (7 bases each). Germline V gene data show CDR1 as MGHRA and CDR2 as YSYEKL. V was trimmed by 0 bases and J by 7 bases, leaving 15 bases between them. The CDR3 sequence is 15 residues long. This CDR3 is CASSQDRGGQGTQYF. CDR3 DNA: TGCGCCAGCAGCCAAGACAGGGGGGGCCAGGGGACCCAGTACTTC.

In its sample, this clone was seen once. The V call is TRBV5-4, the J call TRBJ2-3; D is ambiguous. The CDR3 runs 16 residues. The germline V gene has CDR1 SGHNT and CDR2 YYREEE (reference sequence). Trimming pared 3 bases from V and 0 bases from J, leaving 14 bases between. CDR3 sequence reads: CASSYQRQSSTDTQYF. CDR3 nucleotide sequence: TGTGCCAGCAGCTACCAGAGGCAGTCTAGCACAGATACGCAGTATTTT.

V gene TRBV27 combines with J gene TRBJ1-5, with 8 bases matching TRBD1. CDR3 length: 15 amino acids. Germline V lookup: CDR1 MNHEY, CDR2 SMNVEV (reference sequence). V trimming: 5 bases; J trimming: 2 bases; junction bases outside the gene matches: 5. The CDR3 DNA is TGTGCCAGCAGTCTAACAGGGGGGGGCAATCAGCCCCAGCATTTT. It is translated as CASSLTGGGNQPQHF.

The CDR3 reads CASSVDMTNSPLHF. In DNA form, the CDR3 reads TGTGCCAGCAGCGTCGACATGACTAATTCACCCCTCCACTTT. The chain links TRBV9 to TRBJ1-6; D call uncertain. Trimming shortened V by 2 bases and J by 6 bases, and 9 bases separated the two germline ends. The germline V gene has CDR1 SGDLS and CDR2 YYNGEE. CDR3 size: 14 residues.

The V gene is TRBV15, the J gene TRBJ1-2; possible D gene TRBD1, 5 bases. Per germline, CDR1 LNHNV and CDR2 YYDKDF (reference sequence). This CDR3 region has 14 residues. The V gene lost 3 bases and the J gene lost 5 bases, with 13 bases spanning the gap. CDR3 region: CATSSPGAPYGYTF. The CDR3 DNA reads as TGTGCCACCAGCAGCCCTGGGGCCCCTTATGGCTACACCTTC.

Here the CDR3 reads CASSKPLIAGGRYNEQFF. The CDR3 DNA is TGTGCCAGCAGCAAGCCCCTTATAGCGGGGGGGCGGTACAATGAGCAGTTCTTC. The chain carries TRBV21-1 and TRBJ2-1; TRBD2 is the table's D call, not checked against the DNA. TRBV21-1 is an annotated pseudogene. The CDR3 covers 18 residues.

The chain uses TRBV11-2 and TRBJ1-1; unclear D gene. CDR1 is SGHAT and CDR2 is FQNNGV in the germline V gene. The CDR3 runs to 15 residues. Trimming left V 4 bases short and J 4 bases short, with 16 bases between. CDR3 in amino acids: CASSSLREGFTEAFF. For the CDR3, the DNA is TGTGCCAGCAGCTCCTTGAGAGAAGGGTTCACTGAAGCTTTCTTT. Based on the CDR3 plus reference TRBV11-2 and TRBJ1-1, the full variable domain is EAGVAQSPRYKIIEKRQSVAFWCNPISGHATLYWYQQILGQGPKLLIQFQNNGVVDDSQLPKDRFSAERLKGVDSTLKIQPAKLEDSAVYLCASSSLREGFTEAFFGQGTRLTVV.

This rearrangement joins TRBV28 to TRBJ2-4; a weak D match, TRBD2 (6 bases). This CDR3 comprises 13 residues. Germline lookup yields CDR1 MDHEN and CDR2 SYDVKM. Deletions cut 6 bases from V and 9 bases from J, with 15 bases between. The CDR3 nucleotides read TGTGCCAGCAGCGGGGGTCTAGCAGGCATTCAGTACTTC. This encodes CASSGGLAGIQYF.

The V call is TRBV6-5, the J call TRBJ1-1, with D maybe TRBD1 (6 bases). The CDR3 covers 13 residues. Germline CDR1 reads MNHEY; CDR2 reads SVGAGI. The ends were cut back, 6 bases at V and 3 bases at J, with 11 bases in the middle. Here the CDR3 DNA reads TGTGCCAGCAGGGACAGAAAGGACACTGAAGCTTTCTTT. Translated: CASRDRKDTEAFF.

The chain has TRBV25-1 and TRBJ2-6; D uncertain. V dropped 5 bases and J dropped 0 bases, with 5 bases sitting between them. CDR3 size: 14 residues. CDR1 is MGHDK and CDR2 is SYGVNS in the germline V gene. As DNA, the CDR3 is TGTGCCAGCAGTCAGAACTCTGGGGCCAACGTCCTGACTTTC. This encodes CASSQNSGANVLTF.

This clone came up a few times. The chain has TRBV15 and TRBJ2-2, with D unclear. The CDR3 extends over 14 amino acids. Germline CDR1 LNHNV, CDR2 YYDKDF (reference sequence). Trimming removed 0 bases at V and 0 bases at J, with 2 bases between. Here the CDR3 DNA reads TGTGCCACCAGCAGAGATTCGAACACCGGGGAGCTGTTTTTT. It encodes CATSRDSNTGELFF.